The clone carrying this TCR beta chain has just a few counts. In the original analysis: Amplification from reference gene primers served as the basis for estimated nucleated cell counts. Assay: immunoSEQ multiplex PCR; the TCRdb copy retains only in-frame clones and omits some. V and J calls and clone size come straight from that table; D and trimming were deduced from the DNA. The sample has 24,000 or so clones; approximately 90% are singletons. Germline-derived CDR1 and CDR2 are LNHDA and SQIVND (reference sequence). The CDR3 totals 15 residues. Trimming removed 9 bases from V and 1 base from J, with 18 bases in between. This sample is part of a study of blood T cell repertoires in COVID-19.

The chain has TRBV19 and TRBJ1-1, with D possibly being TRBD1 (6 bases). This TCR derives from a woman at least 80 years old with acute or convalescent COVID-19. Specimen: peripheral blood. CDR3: CARRTRRGGNTEAFF. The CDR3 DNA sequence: TGTGCCAGACGTACAAGAAGGGGGGGGAACACTGAAGCTTTCTTT.